This TCR beta chain stems from a study of glioma-infiltrating T cells after dendritic cell vaccination. Losses at the gene ends were 1 base for V and 6 bases for J; bases not matched to a gene: 0. Germline-derived CDR1 and CDR2 are LNHDA and SQIVND (reference sequence). The CDR3 spans 13 residues. Comments on this clone: The antigen is undetermined.

Points from the study as a whole: The cohort had few patients with full blood and tumor sets.

Only in-frame clones appear in the TCRdb table, and some are missing; sequencing was by immunoSEQ multiplex PCR. The table lists some 100,000 clones, more than 70% of them singletons, with less than 3% in the top ten. The clonotype originates from a human donor with glioblastoma. Sequences were derived from blood, sampled before dendritic cell vaccination. The chain couples TRBV19 to TRBJ1-2; 9 bases fit TRBD1. The CDR3: CASSIGDRDGYTF. In DNA, the CDR3 is TGTGCCAGTAGTATAGGGGACAGGGATGGCTACACCTTC.